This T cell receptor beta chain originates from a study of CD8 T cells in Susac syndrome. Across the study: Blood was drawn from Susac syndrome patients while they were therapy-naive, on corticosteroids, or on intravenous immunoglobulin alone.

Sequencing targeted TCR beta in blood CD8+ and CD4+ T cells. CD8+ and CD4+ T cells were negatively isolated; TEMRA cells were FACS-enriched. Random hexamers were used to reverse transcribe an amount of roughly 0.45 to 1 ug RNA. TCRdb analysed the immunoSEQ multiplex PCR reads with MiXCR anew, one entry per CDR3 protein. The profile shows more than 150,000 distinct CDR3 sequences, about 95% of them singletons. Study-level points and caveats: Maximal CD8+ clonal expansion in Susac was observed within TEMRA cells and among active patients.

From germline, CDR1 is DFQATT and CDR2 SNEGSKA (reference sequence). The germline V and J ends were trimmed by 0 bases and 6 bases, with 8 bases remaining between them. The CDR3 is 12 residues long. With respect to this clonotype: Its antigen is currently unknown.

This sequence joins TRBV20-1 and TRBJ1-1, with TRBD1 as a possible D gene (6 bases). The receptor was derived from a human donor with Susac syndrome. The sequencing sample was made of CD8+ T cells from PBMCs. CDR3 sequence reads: CSARDGGPEAFF. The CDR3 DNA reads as TGCAGTGCTAGAGATGGGGGGCCTGAAGCTTTCTTT.